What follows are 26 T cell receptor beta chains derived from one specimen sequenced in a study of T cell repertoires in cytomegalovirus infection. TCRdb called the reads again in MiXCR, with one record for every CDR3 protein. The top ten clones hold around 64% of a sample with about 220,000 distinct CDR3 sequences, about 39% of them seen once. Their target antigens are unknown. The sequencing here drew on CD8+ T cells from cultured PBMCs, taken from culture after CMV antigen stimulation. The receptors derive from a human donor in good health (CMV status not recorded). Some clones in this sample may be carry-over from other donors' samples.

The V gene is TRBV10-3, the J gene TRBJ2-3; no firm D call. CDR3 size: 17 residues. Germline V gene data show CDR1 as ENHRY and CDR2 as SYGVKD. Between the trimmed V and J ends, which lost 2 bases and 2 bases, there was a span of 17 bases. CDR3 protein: CAISEAPTIFLTDTQYF. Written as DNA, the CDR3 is TGTGCCATCAGTGAGGCGCCGACGATTTTCCTCACAGATACGCAGTATTTT.

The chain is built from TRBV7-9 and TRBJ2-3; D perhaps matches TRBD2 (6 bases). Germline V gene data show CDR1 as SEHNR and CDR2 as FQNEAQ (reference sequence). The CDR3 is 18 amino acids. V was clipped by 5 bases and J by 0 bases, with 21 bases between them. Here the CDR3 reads CASSSRTRLGTSTDTQYF. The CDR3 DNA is TGTGCCAGCAGCAGCCGCACTAGACTGGGGACTAGCACAGATACGCAGTATTTT.

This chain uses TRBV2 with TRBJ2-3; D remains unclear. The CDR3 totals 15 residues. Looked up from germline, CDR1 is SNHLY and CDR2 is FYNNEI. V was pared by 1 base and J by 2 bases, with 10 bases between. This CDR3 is CASSEGLEITDTQYF. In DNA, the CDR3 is TGTGCCAGCAGTGAAGGTTTAGAAATCACAGATACGCAGTATTTT.

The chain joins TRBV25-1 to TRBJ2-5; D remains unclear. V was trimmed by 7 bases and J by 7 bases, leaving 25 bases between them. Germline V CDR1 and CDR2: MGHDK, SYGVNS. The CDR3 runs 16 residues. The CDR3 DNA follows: TGTGCCAGCACCGCCCCGGGCACCTACCTCGGGTGGACCCAGTACTTC. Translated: CASTAPGTYLGWTQYF.

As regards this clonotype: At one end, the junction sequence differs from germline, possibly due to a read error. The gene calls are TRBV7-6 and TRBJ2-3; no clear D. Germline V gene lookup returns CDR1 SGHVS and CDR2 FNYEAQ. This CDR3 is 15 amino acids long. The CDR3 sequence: CASSLAGSTTNTQYF. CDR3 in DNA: TGTGCCAGCAGCTTAGCTGGAAGTACCACAAATACGCAGTATTTT.

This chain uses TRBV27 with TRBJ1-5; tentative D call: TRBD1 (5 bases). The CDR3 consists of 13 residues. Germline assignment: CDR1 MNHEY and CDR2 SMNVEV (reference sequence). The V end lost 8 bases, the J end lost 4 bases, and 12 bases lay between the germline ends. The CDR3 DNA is TGTGCCAGCTGGGACGGAGTGAATCAGCCCCAGCATTTT. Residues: CASWDGVNQPQHF.

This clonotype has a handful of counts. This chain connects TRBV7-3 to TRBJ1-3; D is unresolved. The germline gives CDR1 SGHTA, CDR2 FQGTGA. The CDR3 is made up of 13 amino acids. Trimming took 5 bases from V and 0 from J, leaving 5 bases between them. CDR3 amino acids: CASSSNSGNTIYF. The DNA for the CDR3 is TGTGCCAGCAGCAGTAACTCTGGAAACACCATATATTTT.

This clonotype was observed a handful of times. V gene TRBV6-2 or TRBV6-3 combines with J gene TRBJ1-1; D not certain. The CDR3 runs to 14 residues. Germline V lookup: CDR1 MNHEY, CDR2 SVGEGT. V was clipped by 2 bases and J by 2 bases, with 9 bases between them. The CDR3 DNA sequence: TGTGCCAGCAGTTACAGTCCGGGAAACACTGAAGCTTTCTTT. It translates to CASSYSPGNTEAFF.

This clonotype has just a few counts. The CDR3 DNA reads as TGTGCCAGTAGTAGACGAGACCCCTACAATGAGCAGTTCTTC. Protein sequence: CASSRRDPYNEQFF. The chain employs TRBV19 and TRBJ2-1, with D unresolved. The CDR3 extends over 14 amino acids. The germline gives CDR1 LNHDA, CDR2 SQIVND (reference sequence). V shed 4 bases and J shed 2 bases, with 9 bases lying between them. Full variable domain (remainder filled in from reference TRBV19 and TRBJ2-1): DGGITQSPKYLFRKEGQNVTLSCEQNLNHDAMYWYRQDPGQGLRLIYYSQIVNDFQKGDIAEGYSVSREKKESFPLTVTSAQKNPTAFYLCASSRRDPYNEQFFGPGTRLTVL.

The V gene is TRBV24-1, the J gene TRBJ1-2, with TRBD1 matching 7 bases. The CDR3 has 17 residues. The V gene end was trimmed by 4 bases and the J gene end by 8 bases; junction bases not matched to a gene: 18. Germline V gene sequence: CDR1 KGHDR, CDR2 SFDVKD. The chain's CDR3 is CATSDSTGTWHGFGYTF. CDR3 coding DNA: TGTGCCACCAGTGACTCGACAGGGACGTGGCATGGTTTCGGCTACACCTTC.

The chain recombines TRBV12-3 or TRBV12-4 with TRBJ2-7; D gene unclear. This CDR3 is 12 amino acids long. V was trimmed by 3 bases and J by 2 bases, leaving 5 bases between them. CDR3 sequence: CASSFNPYEQYF. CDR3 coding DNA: TGTGCCAGCAGTTTCAACCCCTACGAGCAGTACTTC.

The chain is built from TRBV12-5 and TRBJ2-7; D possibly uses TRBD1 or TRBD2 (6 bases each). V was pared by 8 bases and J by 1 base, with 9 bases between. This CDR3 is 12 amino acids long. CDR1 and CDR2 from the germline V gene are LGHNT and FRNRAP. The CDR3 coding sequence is TGTGCTAGTTGGGGGGCTTCCTACGAGCAGTACTTC. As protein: CASWGASYEQYF.

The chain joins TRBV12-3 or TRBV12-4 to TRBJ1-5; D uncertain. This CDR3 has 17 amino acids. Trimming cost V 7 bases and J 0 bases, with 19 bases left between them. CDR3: CASKTEVQASSNQPQHF. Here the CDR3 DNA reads TGTGCCAGCAAGACTGAGGTTCAGGCCAGTAGCAATCAGCCCCAGCATTTT.

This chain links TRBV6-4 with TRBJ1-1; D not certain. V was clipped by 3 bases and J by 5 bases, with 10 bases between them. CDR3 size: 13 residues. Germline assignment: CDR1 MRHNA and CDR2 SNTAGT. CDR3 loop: CASSEVWRTEAFF. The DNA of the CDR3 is TGTGCCAGCAGTGAGGTTTGGCGGACTGAAGCTTTCTTT.

The CDR3 region is CASSQSEGDTQYF. As DNA, the CDR3 is TGTGCCAGCAGTCAATCGGAGGGAGATACGCAGTATTTT. The chain recombines TRBV5-6 with TRBJ2-3; possibly TRBD2 for D (6 bases). Germline CDR1 and CDR2: SGHDT and YYEEEE. This CDR3 is 13 amino acids long. V was cut by 5 bases and J by 5 bases, with 12 bases left in between.

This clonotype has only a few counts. The CDR3 nucleotides are TGTGCCAGCAGCTTAAAGGAGCAGTTACAGAAAAAAGGGAAACTTGAAGCTTTCTTT. Its protein product is CASSLKEQLQKKGKLEAFF. The rearrangement uses TRBV7-4 and TRBJ1-1; D is unclear. Trimming stripped 2 bases from V and 7 bases from J, with 29 bases between. The CDR3 extends over 19 amino acids. In germline, CDR1 is SGHVT, CDR2 SQSDAQ.

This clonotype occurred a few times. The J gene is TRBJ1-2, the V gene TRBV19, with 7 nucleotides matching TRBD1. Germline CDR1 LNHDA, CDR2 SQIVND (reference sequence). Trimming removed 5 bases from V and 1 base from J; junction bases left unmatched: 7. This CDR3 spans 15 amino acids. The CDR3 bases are TGTGCCAGTAGTCCAGGGGGACGAATTAACTATGGCTACACCTTC. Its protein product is CASSPGGRINYGYTF.

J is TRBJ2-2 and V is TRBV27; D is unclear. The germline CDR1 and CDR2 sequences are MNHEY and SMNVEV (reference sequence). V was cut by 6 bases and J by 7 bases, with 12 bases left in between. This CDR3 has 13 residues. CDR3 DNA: TGTGCCAGCAGACGGAAGAGTAACGGGGAGCTGTTTTTT. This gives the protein CASRRKSNGELFF.

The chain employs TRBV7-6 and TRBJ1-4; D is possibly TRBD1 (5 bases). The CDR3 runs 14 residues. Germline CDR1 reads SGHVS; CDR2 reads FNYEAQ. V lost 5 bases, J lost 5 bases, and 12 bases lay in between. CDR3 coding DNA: TGTGCCAGCAGCGAGGGACGGAAGAATGAAAAACTGTTTTTT. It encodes CASSEGRKNEKLFF. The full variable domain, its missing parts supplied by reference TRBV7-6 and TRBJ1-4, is GAGVSQSPRYKVTKRGQDVALRCDPISGHVSLYWYRQALGQGPEFLTYFNYEAQQDKSGLPNDRFSAERPEGSISTLTIQRTEQRDSAMYRCASSEGRKNEKLFFGSGTQLSVL.

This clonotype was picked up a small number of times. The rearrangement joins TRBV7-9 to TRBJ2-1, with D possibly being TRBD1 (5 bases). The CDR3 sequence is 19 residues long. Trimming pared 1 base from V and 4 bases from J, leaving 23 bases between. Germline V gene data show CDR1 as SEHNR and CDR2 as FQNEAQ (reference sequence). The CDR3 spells CASSLGYSGNGNFYNEQFF. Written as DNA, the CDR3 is TGTGCCAGCAGCTTAGGGTATTCAGGGAACGGAAACTTTTACAATGAGCAGTTCTTC.

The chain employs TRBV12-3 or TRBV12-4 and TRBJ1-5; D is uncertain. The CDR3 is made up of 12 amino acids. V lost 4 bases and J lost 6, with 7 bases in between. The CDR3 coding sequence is TGTGCCAGCAGTTCAACGATTCAGCCCCAGCATTTT. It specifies CASSSTIQPQHF.

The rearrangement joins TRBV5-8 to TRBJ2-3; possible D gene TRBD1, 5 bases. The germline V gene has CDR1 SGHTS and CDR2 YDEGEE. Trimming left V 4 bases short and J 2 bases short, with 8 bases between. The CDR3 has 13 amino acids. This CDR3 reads CASSTGVTDTQYF. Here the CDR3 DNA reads TGTGCCAGCAGCACAGGAGTCACAGATACGCAGTATTTT.

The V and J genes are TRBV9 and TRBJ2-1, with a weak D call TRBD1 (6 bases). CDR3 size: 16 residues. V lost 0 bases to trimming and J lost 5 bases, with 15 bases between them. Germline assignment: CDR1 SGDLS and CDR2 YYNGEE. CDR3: CASSVGTARPHNEQFF. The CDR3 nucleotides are TGTGCCAGCAGCGTAGGGACAGCTCGACCGCACAATGAGCAGTTCTTC.

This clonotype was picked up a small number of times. The CDR3, as DNA: TGTGCCAGCAGTTTATTCCTGGGTCGGGAGGCCCCGTACGAGCAGTACTTC. Translated: CASSLFLGREAPYEQYF. The chain recombines TRBV27 with TRBJ2-7; 7 bases agree with TRBD2. The CDR3 sequence is 17 residues long. V gave up 1 base and J gave up 4 bases; unmatched junction bases: 13. Germline V lookup: CDR1 MNHEY, CDR2 SMNVEV (reference sequence).

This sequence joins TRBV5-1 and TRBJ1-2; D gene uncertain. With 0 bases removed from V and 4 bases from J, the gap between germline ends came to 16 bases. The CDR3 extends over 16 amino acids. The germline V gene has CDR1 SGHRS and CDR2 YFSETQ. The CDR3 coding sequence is TGCGCCAGCAGCTTGGCCCAGATGGACGCATCCTATGGCTACACCTTC. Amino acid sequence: CASSLAQMDASYGYTF. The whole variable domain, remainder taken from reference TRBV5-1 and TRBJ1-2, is KAGVTQTPRYLIKTRGQQVTLSCSPISGHRSVSWYQQTPGQGLQFLFEYFSETQRNKGNFPGRFSGRQFSNSRSEMNVSTLELGDSALYLCASSLAQMDASYGYTFGSGTRLTVV.

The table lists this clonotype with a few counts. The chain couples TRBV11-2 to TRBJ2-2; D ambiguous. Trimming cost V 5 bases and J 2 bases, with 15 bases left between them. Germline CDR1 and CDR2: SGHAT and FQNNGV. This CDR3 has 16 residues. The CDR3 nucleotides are TGTGCCAGCAGCCCCCCTTACCCTGCTAACACCGGGGAGCTGTTTTTT. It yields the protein CASSPPYPANTGELFF.